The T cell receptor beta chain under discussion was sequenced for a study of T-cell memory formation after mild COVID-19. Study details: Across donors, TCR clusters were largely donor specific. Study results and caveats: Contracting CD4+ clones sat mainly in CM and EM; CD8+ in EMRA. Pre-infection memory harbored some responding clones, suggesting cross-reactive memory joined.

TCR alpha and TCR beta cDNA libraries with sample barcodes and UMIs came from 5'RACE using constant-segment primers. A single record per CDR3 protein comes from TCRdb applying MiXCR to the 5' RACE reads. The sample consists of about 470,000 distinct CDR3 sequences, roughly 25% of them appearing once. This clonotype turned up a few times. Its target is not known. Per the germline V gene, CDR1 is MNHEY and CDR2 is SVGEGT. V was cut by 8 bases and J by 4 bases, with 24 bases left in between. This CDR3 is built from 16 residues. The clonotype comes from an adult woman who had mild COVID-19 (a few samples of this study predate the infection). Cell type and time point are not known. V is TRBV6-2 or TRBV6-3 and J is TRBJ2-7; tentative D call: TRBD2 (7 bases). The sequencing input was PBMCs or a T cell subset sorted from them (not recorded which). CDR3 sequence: CASATLPAGASYEQYF. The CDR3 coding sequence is TGTGCCAGCGCAACCCTTCCCGCGGGGGCCTCGTACGAGCAGTACTTC.